Below are 13 T cell receptor beta chains sequenced from a single sample in a study of quantifying T cell responses using KT2 cells. Study-wide context: TCR alpha and beta constant-region primers primed reverse transcription of RNA.

A single-stranded UMI oligo with SP2 sequence was ligated to cDNA 3' ends. The first PCR ran roughly 4 cycles with an equimolar RC1.1 and RC1.2 beta primer mix. One entry per CDR3 protein results from TCRdb running MiXCR on the UMI-ligation and nested PCR reads. In the table there are around 50,000 distinct CDR3 sequences, 11% of which are singletons. Sequencing used PBMCs spiked with cells of the T cell clone KT2. Source of these receptors: a human donor.

This clonotype has at least ten counts. J is TRBJ2-7 and V is TRBV28; TRBD2 matches 10 bases. Germline V lookup: CDR1 MDHEN, CDR2 SYDVKM. The CDR3 contains 14 residues. V gave up 8 bases and J gave up 4 bases; unmatched junction bases: 8. The CDR3 DNA reads TGTGCCAGCTATTCTGCTAGCGGGAGTTACGAGCAGTACTTC. Protein sequence: CASYSASGSYEQYF.

The sample holds many counts of this clonotype. The rearrangement uses TRBV14 and TRBJ2-3; D could derive from TRBD1 or TRBD2 (5 bases each). This CDR3 region has 15 residues. CDR1 and CDR2 from the germline V gene are SGHDN and FVKESK. Between the trimmed V and J ends, which lost 5 bases and 7 bases, there was a span of 19 bases. The CDR3 nucleotides read TGTGCCAGCAGCTCGATGGGACGCCTCGCCCATACGCAGTATTTT. Its translation: CASSSMGRLAHTQYF.

The chain is built from TRBV7-9 and TRBJ1-5; D is uncertain. Between the trimmed V and J ends, which lost 3 bases and 7 bases, there was a span of 10 bases. Germline values: CDR1 SEHNR, CDR2 FQNEAQ (reference sequence). This CDR3 has 13 residues. The CDR3 bases are TGTGCCAGCAGCTTCACAGAGGGACAGCCCCAGCATTTT. This codes for CASSFTEGQPQHF.

This clonotype was found a few times. The genes are TRBV6-5 and TRBJ2-5; the match to TRBD2 covers 9 bases. Germline trimming cut 6 bases from V and 2 bases from J; bases unmatched to any gene: 10. Germline CDR1 reads MNHEY; CDR2 reads SVGAGI. The length of the CDR3 is 16 residues. CDR3 amino acids: CASRANPGLAQETQYF. Written as DNA, the CDR3 is TGTGCCAGCAGGGCAAACCCGGGACTAGCACAAGAGACCCAGTACTTC.

This clonotype was counted many times. This sequence joins TRBV20-1 and TRBJ2-7; 14 nucleotides agree with TRBD2. Trimming removed 6 bases from V and 5 bases from J; junction bases left unmatched: 6. The CDR3 length is 14 residues. The germline V gene encodes CDR1 DFQATT and CDR2 SNEGSKA (reference sequence). The CDR3, as DNA: TGCAGTGCCCCGGGACTAGCGGGAGTTAACGAGCAGTACTTC. It yields the protein CSAPGLAGVNEQYF.

This chain connects TRBV6-6 to TRBJ1-1, with a tentative D call TRBD1 (5 bases). With 1 base removed from V and 0 bases from J, the gap between germline ends came to 15 bases. The germline V gene has CDR1 MNHNY and CDR2 SVGAGI (reference sequence). The CDR3 contains 17 residues. The CDR3 nucleotides read TGTGCCAGCAGTTACTTACCAGACAGTTTTTTGAACACTGAAGCTTTCTTT. The encoded protein is CASSYLPDSFLNTEAFF.

The chain links TRBV12-3 or TRBV12-4 to TRBJ2-7; unclear D gene. Trimming took 3 bases from V and 6 from J, leaving 12 bases between them. The CDR3 runs 13 residues. The CDR3 sequence is CASSFGLRAEQYF. DNA for the CDR3: TGTGCCAGCAGTTTTGGTCTCCGGGCCGAGCAGTACTTC.

This chain links TRBV15 with TRBJ1-1, with D possibly being TRBD1 (5 bases). Trimming took 0 bases from V and 0 from J, leaving 23 bases between them. The CDR3 contains 20 residues. CDR1 and CDR2 (germline): LNHNV, YYDKDF (reference sequence). CDR3 in amino acids: CATSRDLPGRHTSLNTEAFF. In DNA form, the CDR3 reads TGTGCCACCAGCAGAGATCTTCCGGGACGACATACGAGTTTGAACACTGAAGCTTTCTTT.

J is TRBJ1-2 and V is TRBV2; D not resolved. CDR1 is SNHLY and CDR2 is FYNNEI in the germline V gene. V gave up 7 bases and J gave up 1 base, with 10 bases separating them. The CDR3 sequence is 13 residues long. This CDR3 reads CASTTGVNYGYTF. In DNA, the CDR3 is TGTGCCAGCACCACCGGGGTTAACTATGGCTACACCTTC.

This clonotype came up a few times. V is TRBV4-1 and J is TRBJ2-7; TRBD2 matches 8 bases. CDR1 and CDR2 (germline): MGHRA, YSYEKL. With V trimmed by 1 base and J by 3 bases, 8 bases remained unmatched. This CDR3 has 16 residues. The CDR3 DNA reads as TGCGCCAGCAGCCAAGGAGTAGCGGGGAACCACTACGAGCAGTACTTC. Translation gives CASSQGVAGNHYEQYF.

This clonotype was seen a handful of times. The V and J genes are TRBV7-8 and TRBJ1-3; D is uncertain. Per germline, CDR1 SGHVS and CDR2 FQNEAQ. This CDR3 comprises 15 residues. With 2 bases removed from V and 0 bases from J, the gap between germline ends came to 8 bases. CDR3 sequence reads: CASSLRTVSGNTIYF. The CDR3 coding sequence is TGTGCCAGCAGCTTAAGGACGGTCTCTGGAAACACCATATATTTT.

V and J are TRBV7-9 and TRBJ2-2, with D possibly matching TRBD2 (6 bases). The CDR3 sequence is 13 residues long. Germline CDR1 SEHNR, CDR2 FQNEAQ (reference sequence). With 7 bases removed from V and 6 bases from J, the gap between germline ends came to 12 bases. The CDR3 spells CASTRLGPGELFF. The CDR3 DNA is TGTGCCAGCACCAGACTAGGCCCCGGGGAGCTGTTTTTT. Complete variable domain (other parts from reference TRBV7-9 and TRBJ2-2): DTGVSQNPRHKITKRGQNVTFRCDPISEHNRLYWYRQTLGQGPEFLTYFQNEAQLEKSRLLSDRFSAERPKGSFSTLEIQRTEQGDSAMYLCASTRLGPGELFFGEGSRLTVL.

This clonotype came up many times. The chain joins TRBV5-4 to TRBJ1-5, with D uncertain. V shed 0 bases and J shed 5 bases, with 6 bases lying between them. The V gene's germline CDR1 is SGHNT and CDR2 YYREEE (reference sequence). The CDR3 is 13 amino acids. CDR3 sequence: CASSLDGYQPQHF. The CDR3 nucleotides read TGTGCCAGCAGCTTGGACGGTTATCAGCCCCAGCATTTT.